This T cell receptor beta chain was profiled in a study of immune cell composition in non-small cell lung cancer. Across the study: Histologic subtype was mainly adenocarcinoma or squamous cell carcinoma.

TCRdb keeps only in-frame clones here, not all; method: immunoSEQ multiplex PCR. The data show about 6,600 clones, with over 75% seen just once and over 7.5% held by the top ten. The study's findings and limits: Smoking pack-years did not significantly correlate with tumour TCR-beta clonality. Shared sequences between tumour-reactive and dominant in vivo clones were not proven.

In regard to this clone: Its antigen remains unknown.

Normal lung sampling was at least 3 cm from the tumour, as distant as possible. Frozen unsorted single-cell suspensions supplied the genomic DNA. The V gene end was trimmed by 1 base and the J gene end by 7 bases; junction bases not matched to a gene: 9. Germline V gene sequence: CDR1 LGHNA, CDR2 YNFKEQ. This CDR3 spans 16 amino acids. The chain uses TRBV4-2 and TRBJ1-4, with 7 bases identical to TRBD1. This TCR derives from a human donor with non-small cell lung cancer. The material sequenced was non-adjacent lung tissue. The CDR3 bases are TGTGCCAGCAGCCAAGGATTGCGACAGGGTGGTGAAAAACTGTTTTTT. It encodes CASSQGLRQGGEKLFF.